The present T cell receptor beta chain was sequenced within a study of T cells in Graves' hyperthyroidism and ophthalmopathy. CDR1 is LGHDT, CDR2 YNNKEL, per germline (reference sequence). The CDR3 has 12 residues. Trimming shortened V by 3 bases and J by 6 bases, and 6 bases separated the two germline ends. Researchers amplified the TCR beta CDR3 regions from RNA transcripts. TCR CDR3 regions were first amplified by RT-PCR with HTBI primers. Using its own MiXCR run on the multiplex PCR reads, TCRdb lists one record per CDR3 protein. In the table there are hundreds of thousands of distinct CDR3 sequences, roughly 13% of which are singletons.

This clonotype was obtained from a young woman with Graves' hyperthyroidism. The chain couples TRBV3-1 to TRBJ2-1; D is unresolved. Sequencing was carried out using blood. CDR3 sequence reads: CASSQTPNEQFF. For the CDR3, the DNA is TGTGCCAGCAGCCAGACTCCCAATGAGCAGTTCTTC.